Listed below are T cell receptor beta chains from one sample, sequenced in a study of cytomegalovirus exposure and HLA in healthy donors. Assay used: immunoSEQ multiplex PCR; TCRdb lists only in-frame clones, some missing. The table has about 100,000 clones, around 82% seen once. Sequencing was carried out using PBMCs. These receptors were obtained from a woman aged 45-65 years in good health and CMV-seropositive. The CDR3 runs from the conserved cysteine through the conserved F or W. A D gene is named only where the DNA matches it firmly. Clone size is not always given. Where it is, it says once, few, many or a class for expanded clones.

v_call: TRBV5-4
j_call: TRBJ1-5
d_call: TRBD1
clone_size: NA
cdr3_nt: TGTGCCAGCAGCTTGGGAATTTTAGGGACAGGGGGCAATCAGCCCCAGCATTTT
cdr3_aa: CASSLGILGTGGNQPQHF

v_call: TRBV7-9
j_call: TRBJ2-7
d_call: TRBD1
clone_size: NA
cdr3_nt: TGTGCCAGCAGCCCCTCCGACAGGGTAAACGAGCAGTACTTT
cdr3_aa: CASSPSDRVNEQYF

v_call: TRBV5-6
j_call: TRBJ1-2
d_call: NA
clone_size: NA
cdr3_nt: TGTGCCAGCAGCTTGGCGGGGATCCCTCATGGCTACACCTTC
cdr3_aa: CASSLAGIPHGYTF

v_call: TRBV9
j_call: TRBJ2-3
d_call: NA
clone_size: few
cdr3_nt: TGTGCCAGCAGCGTAGGGGGGACATCAAGCACAGATACGCAGTATTTT
cdr3_aa: CASSVGGTSSTDTQYF

v_call: TRBV11-3
j_call: TRBJ2-1
d_call: NA
clone_size: NA
cdr3_nt: TGTGCCAGCAGCCCCGTACTGAGCTCCTACAATGAGCAGTTCTTC
cdr3_aa: CASSPVLSSYNEQFF

v_call: TRBV10-1
j_call: TRBJ2-7
d_call: TRBD1
clone_size: few
cdr3_nt: TGCGCCAGCAGTGCCGGGACAGCCTACGAGCAGTACTTC
cdr3_aa: CASSAGTAYEQYF

v_call: TRBV11-3
j_call: TRBJ2-1
d_call: NA
clone_size: NA
cdr3_nt: TGTGCCAGCAGCTTATCCCGGAGCACCTACAATGAGCAGTTCTTC
cdr3_aa: CASSLSRSTYNEQFF

v_call: TRBV6-6
j_call: TRBJ2-5
d_call: NA
clone_size: NA
cdr3_nt: TGTGCCAGCAGGGTATACAGGGTGGGAGAGGAGACCCAGTACTTC
cdr3_aa: CASRVYRVGEETQYF

v_call: TRBV12-5
j_call: TRBJ1-5
d_call: NA
clone_size: NA
cdr3_nt: TGTGCTAGTGAGAGGAGCTATAGCAATCAGCCCCAGCATTTT
cdr3_aa: CASERSYSNQPQHF

v_call: TRBV5-8
j_call: TRBJ1-6
d_call: NA
clone_size: NA
cdr3_nt: TGTGCCAGCAGCTTGGATATGGGGGGACGGGGTAATTCACCCCTCCACTTT
cdr3_aa: CASSLDMGGRGNSPLHF

v_call: TRBV27
j_call: TRBJ1-2
d_call: NA
clone_size: NA
cdr3_nt: TGTGCCACCAGAGGGGGTTCCCAAAGATTCTATGGCTACACCTTC
cdr3_aa: CATRGGSQRFYGYTF

v_call: TRBV5-6
j_call: TRBJ1-3
d_call: NA
clone_size: NA
cdr3_nt: TGTGCCAGCAGCCGACGGGGATCAGGAAACACCATATATTTT
cdr3_aa: CASSRRGSGNTIYF

v_call: TRBV27
j_call: TRBJ2-5
d_call: TRBD2
clone_size: NA
cdr3_nt: TGTGCCAGCAGTTTATTTTCTAGCGGGAGGATTCAAGAGACCCAGTACTTC
cdr3_aa: CASSLFSSGRIQETQYF

v_call: TRBV18
j_call: TRBJ1-2
d_call: TRBD1
clone_size: few
cdr3_nt: TGTGCCAGCTCACGAACCAGGGACAGCTATGGCTACACCTTC
cdr3_aa: CASSRTRDSYGYTF

v_call: TRBV7-3
j_call: TRBJ2-1
d_call: NA
clone_size: once
cdr3_nt: TGTGCCAGCAGCCCAGGGTCCGAGATCAATGAGCAGTTCTTC
cdr3_aa: CASSPGSEINEQFF

v_call: TRBV6-5
j_call: TRBJ2-5
d_call: TRBD2
clone_size: few
cdr3_nt: TGTGCCAGCAGGGAGACTAGCGGGGGCCAAGAGACCCAGTACTTC
cdr3_aa: CASRETSGGQETQYF

v_call: TRBV5-1
j_call: TRBJ2-1
d_call: NA
clone_size: NA
cdr3_nt: TGCGCCAGCAGCTCTACTACCGTCTACAGGCGCGGTAGGGACAATGAGCAGTTCTTC
cdr3_aa: CASSSTTVYRRGRDNEQFF

v_call: TRBV12-5
j_call: TRBJ1-1
d_call: NA
clone_size: NA
cdr3_nt: TGTGCTAGTGGTTGGGCCCCGGGGATCTCTGAAGCTTTCTTT
cdr3_aa: CASGWAPGISEAFF

v_call: TRBV5-4
j_call: TRBJ2-7
d_call: TRBD2
clone_size: few
cdr3_nt: TGTGCCAGCAGCCCGGGGGGGGCGGGCTCCTACGAGCAGTACTTC
cdr3_aa: CASSPGGAGSYEQYF

v_call: TRBV6-5
j_call: TRBJ2-7
d_call: NA
clone_size: few
cdr3_nt: TGTGCCAGCACCTCACCAACGGGATACGAGCAGTACTTC
cdr3_aa: CASTSPTGYEQYF

v_call: TRBV7-7
j_call: TRBJ2-3
d_call: NA
clone_size: NA
cdr3_nt: TGTGCTAGCAGCCCCACTAGCAATTGGGCAGATACGCAGTATTTT
cdr3_aa: CASSPTSNWADTQYF

v_call: TRBV27
j_call: TRBJ2-7
d_call: NA
clone_size: few
cdr3_nt: TGTGCCAGCAGTGACCCAAAGCGCGAGCAGTACTTC
cdr3_aa: CASSDPKREQYF

v_call: TRBV9
j_call: TRBJ1-4
d_call: NA
clone_size: NA
cdr3_nt: TGTGCCAGCAGCAGACTGGAAGGCGATGAAAAACTGTTTTTT
cdr3_aa: CASSRLEGDEKLFF

v_call: TRBV5-6
j_call: TRBJ1-4
d_call: TRBD1
clone_size: NA
cdr3_nt: TGTGCCAGCAGCTTGGCCCTGGCGACAGGGGACGAAAAACTGTTTTTT
cdr3_aa: CASSLALATGDEKLFF

v_call: TRBV27
j_call: TRBJ1-1
d_call: NA
clone_size: NA
cdr3_nt: TGTGCCAGCAGCGCCCTAGTGTTGAGGCCGAACACTGAAGCTTTCTTT
cdr3_aa: CASSALVLRPNTEAFF

v_call: TRBV7-3
j_call: TRBJ2-1
d_call: TRBD2
clone_size: few
cdr3_nt: TGTGCCAGCAGCGATGGACTAGCGGGAAGTGATGAGCAGTTCTTC
cdr3_aa: CASSDGLAGSDEQFF

v_call: TRBV4-1
j_call: TRBJ1-2
d_call: TRBD1
clone_size: NA
cdr3_nt: TGCGCCAGCAGCCAAGGTGTTACAGGGGTTAATGGCTACACCTTC
cdr3_aa: CASSQGVTGVNGYTF

v_call: TRBV19
j_call: TRBJ2-3
d_call: TRBD2
clone_size: NA
cdr3_nt: TGTGCCAGTAGTGGGAAGACTAGCGGTTGGGGAGATACGCAGTATTTT
cdr3_aa: CASSGKTSGWGDTQYF

v_call: TRBV9
j_call: TRBJ1-3
d_call: NA
clone_size: NA
cdr3_nt: TGTGCCAGCAGCGTAGGGGAGAGCTCTGGAAACACCATATATTTT
cdr3_aa: CASSVGESSGNTIYF

v_call: TRBV6-1
j_call: TRBJ1-6
d_call: TRBD1
clone_size: NA
cdr3_nt: TGTGCCAGCAGTGAAGCGGGACAGGGACGCTCACCCCTCCACTTT
cdr3_aa: CASSEAGQGRSPLHF

v_call: TRBV29-1
j_call: TRBJ1-1
d_call: NA
clone_size: NA
cdr3_nt: TGCAGCTCCACGGGGGGCGGCACTGAAGCTTTCTTT
cdr3_aa: CSSTGGGTEAFF

v_call: TRBV30
j_call: TRBJ1-1
d_call: NA
clone_size: NA
cdr3_nt: TGTGCCTGGAGTGCGAGGGTCGACACTGAAGCTTTCTTT
cdr3_aa: CAWSARVDTEAFF

v_call: TRBV1
j_call: TRBJ2-7
d_call: NA
clone_size: NA
cdr3_nt: TGCACCAGCAGCCCGGGCCCCTTGGGGAGACGGTACGAGCAGTACTTC
cdr3_aa: CTSSPGPLGRRYEQYF

v_call: TRBV18
j_call: TRBJ2-2
d_call: TRBD1
clone_size: NA
cdr3_nt: TGTGCCAGCTCACCATTTAGGACAGGGGGCAGCGCGAACACCGGGGAGCTGTTTTTT
cdr3_aa: CASSPFRTGGSANTGELFF

v_call: TRBV6-6
j_call: TRBJ2-1
d_call: NA
clone_size: NA
cdr3_nt: TGTGCCAGCGGCCCCGGGGGGCCATTTGAGCAGTTCTTC
cdr3_aa: CASGPGGPFEQFF

v_call: TRBV5-1
j_call: TRBJ1-5
d_call: NA
clone_size: NA
cdr3_nt: TGCGCCAGCAGCCTTAACGGGGTCGGCAATCAGCCCCAGCATTTT
cdr3_aa: CASSLNGVGNQPQHF

v_call: TRBV6-5
j_call: TRBJ1-1
d_call: NA
clone_size: few
cdr3_nt: TGTGCCAGCAGTAGGGGCGATGAAGCTTTCTTT
cdr3_aa: CASSRGDEAFF